Listed here is a single T cell receptor beta chain. This clone's antigen is unknown. The data belong to a study of T cells expressing NK-cell markers (dated by TCRdb to 2020 to 2021). For the wider study: TCR beta-chain repertoires were profiled in sorted CD3+CD56+NKG2C+, CD3+CD56+NKG2C- and CD3+CD56-NKG2C+ T-cell subsets from about 8 donors. Among the eight sequenced donors, only one was HCMV-seronegative, while the other seven were HCMV-seropositive. All eight donors whose samples were sequenced were randomly selected healthy volunteers, three of them men and five women. Illumina HiSeq 2000/2500, MiSeq or NextSeq was used to sequence libraries as 2 x 150 bp reads.

The data were produced on an Illumina HiSeq 2000. TCR beta cDNA libraries were made by 5'RACE template switching that added a universal primer site and unique molecular identifiers. Priming for cDNA synthesis came from the TCR beta constant segment, and two successive PCR amplification steps followed. As for the original processing: MIGEC was used to demultiplex reads and group the reads by UMI, and MiTCR was used to assemble and quantify clonotypes. To exclude erroneous sequences, only TCR cDNA sequences supported by at least two reads were retained. The tcR package was used for downstream repertoire analysis, and clonotypes were matched between fractions using CDR3 nucleotide sequence together with V segment. VDJmatch was used to annotate antigen specificity against VDJdb, with one amino acid substitution in CDR3 allowed. TCRdb reprocessed the reads and provides one entry for every CDR3 protein sequence; no DNA is given. Here the V and J calls rest on TCRdb's processing, not on the authors' analysis. This sample's table contains 300,000 to 500,000 distinct CDR3 sequences. The ten largest make up around 10% of the sample.

HCMV serostatus was determined by detecting HCMV-specific IgG in serum with a commercial ELISA kit. Ficoll density gradient centrifugation was used to isolate peripheral blood mononuclear cells from blood. From cysteine to phenylalanine, the CDR3 is 14 amino acids long. The entry carries no DNA sequence. CDR1 and CDR2 are read off the germline V gene as SGHNT and YENEEA. On the study overall, not on this receptor specifically: Those dominant clonotypes were again the most abundant among CD3+CD56-NKG2C+ cells in a few donors, at about 25-65%. In roughly 6 donors, the dominant CD3+CD56+NKG2C+ clonotypes were found to rank among the top 10 CD8+ clonotypes and to make up about 1.0-7.0% of CD8+ T cells. It remained unclear whether the expanded NKG2C-expressing T cell clones were specific for HCMV antigens.

The clonotype was recovered from a woman between 50 and 59 years old in good health. Donor details come from another sample of the same person, matched by shared clones. Sample: blood T cells: a sorted CD56 or NKG2C T cell subset, CD4+ or CD8+ T cells, or bulk PBMC T cells (not recorded which). Here the chain combines TRBV11-3 and TRBJ2-1; TCRdb outputs TRBD2, but without DNA this stays unchecked. The CDR3: CASSSLRLAFEQFF.